Sequencing of this TCR beta chain was carried out in a study of T cells in Graves' hyperthyroidism and ophthalmopathy. Study information: The authors collected peripheral blood at initial diagnosis, before any treatment. Whole-study results and caveats: Blood held most thyroid clonotypes expanded above 0.001 frequency.

The germline V gene has CDR1 SEHNR and CDR2 FQNEAQ (reference sequence). The CDR3 extends over 15 amino acids. The germline V and J ends were trimmed by 5 bases and 9 bases, with 20 bases remaining between them. The sample holds many counts of this clonotype. Its antigen is still unknown. The CDR3 regions of TCR beta were amplified from RNA transcripts. During a first-round RT-PCR of the TCR CDR3, the HTBI primer set was used. Using its own MiXCR run on the multiplex PCR reads, TCRdb lists one record per CDR3 protein. The sample holds fewer than 650,000 distinct CDR3 sequences; less than 15% are singletons and the top ten take approximately 15%.

The rearrangement links TRBV7-9 to TRBJ2-1; D is perhaps TRBD2 (6 bases). This sequence was found in a woman aged 35 to 49 with Graves' hyperthyroidism. Source material: blood. The CDR3 coding sequence is TGTGCCAGCAGCGCCCAAGTGTCTAGCGTGGGTGAGCAGTTCTTC. Translated, it gives CASSAQVSSVGEQFF.